Listed below are T cell receptor beta chains from one sample, sequenced in a study of blood T cell repertoires in COVID-19. Only in-frame clones appear in the TCRdb table, and some are missing; sequencing was by immunoSEQ multiplex PCR. The table shows about 140,000 clones, with 85% to 90% occurring only once. Sample: peripheral blood. These receptors were collected from a man in his fifties with active COVID-19. CDR3s include the opening cysteine and the closing phenylalanine or tryptophan. The D gene is left open where the match is weak. A row's size may be missing; if present it is once, few, many or a size class.

abundance	v_gene	d_gene	j_gene	CDR3aa	CDR3nt
NA	TRBV7-8	NA	TRBJ2-7	CASSRDKYEQYF	TGTGCCAGCAGCCGGGACAAGTACGAGCAGTACTTC
NA	TRBV4-3	TRBD2	TRBJ2-1	CASRELAGVYNEQFF	TGCGCCAGCAGAGAACTAGCGGGGGTTTACAATGAGCAGTTCTTC
once	TRBV7-8	NA	TRBJ2-5	CASSLGRVNPRETQYF	TGTGCCAGCAGCTTGGGCAGGGTCAATCCCAGGGAGACCCAGTACTTC
NA	TRBV4-1	NA	TRBJ2-7	CASSQDQGLYEQYF	TGCGCCAGCAGCCAAGATCAGGGGCTCTACGAGCAGTACTTC
NA	TRBV5-4	TRBD1	TRBJ2-1	CASSWDRGFYNEQFF	TGTGCCAGCAGCTGGGACAGGGGGTTCTACAATGAGCAGTTCTTC
few	TRBV6-2/TRBV6-3	TRBD2	TRBJ2-3	CASSYPRGGLRDTQYF	TGTGCCAGCAGTTACCCGCGGGGGGGCCTAAGAGATACGCAGTATTTT
NA	TRBV5-4	NA	TRBJ2-7	CASSLGTDLYEQYF	TGTGCCAGCAGCTTGGGGACAGATCTCTACGAGCAGTACTTC
few	TRBV7-9	NA	TRBJ1-2	CASSLGRGNGYTF	TGTGCCAGCAGCTTAGGGAGGGGAAATGGCTACACCTTC
NA	TRBV2	NA	TRBJ2-2	CASTRGRGDTGELFF	TGTGCCAGCACCCGAGGCAGGGGGGACACCGGGGAGCTGTTTTTT
NA	TRBV28	NA	TRBJ1-2	CASFGGRYGYTF	TGTGCCAGCTTCGGGGGGAGATATGGCTACACCTTC
NA	TRBV7-9	NA	TRBJ1-5	CASSLQTAGLSSNQPQHF	TGTGCCAGCAGCTTACAGACAGCAGGGCTGAGTAGCAATCAGCCCCAGCATTTT